These T cell receptor beta chains were read from a single sample in a study of blood T cell repertoires in COVID-19. Some clones are missing from TCRdb's copy, which holds only in-frame ones; the method was immunoSEQ multiplex PCR. The sample has 210,000 or so clones, 65% to 85% seen once; the top ten hold roughly 2.8%. Input material: peripheral blood. These receptors were taken from a man aged 50 to 60 with active or convalescent COVID-19. CDR3s include the opening cysteine and the closing phenylalanine or tryptophan. A D gene is named only where the DNA matches it firmly. A clone size is listed for some rows: how often the clone was seen (once, few, many), or a class if it is expanded.

v_gene,abundance,d_gene,j_gene,CDR3aa,CDR3nt
TRBV7-2,NA,NA,TRBJ2-6,CASSSGDGGANVLTF,TGTGCCAGCAGCTCGGGGGATGGTGGGGCCAACGTCCTGACTTTC
TRBV18,NA,NA,TRBJ2-1,CASSLRVNNEQFF,TGTGCCAGCTCACTCCGGGTAAACAATGAGCAGTTCTTC
TRBV5-4,NA,NA,TRBJ2-5,CASSSEAGAETQYF,TGTGCCAGCAGCTCCGAGGCGGGGGCAGAGACCCAGTACTTC
TRBV5-6,NA,TRBD1,TRBJ2-7,CASTFGGTAYEQYF,TGTGCCAGCACATTCGGTGGGACAGCTTACGAGCAGTACTTC
TRBV4-1,few,TRBD1,TRBJ1-4,CASSQAGQGVPNEKLFF,TGCGCCAGCAGCCAAGCCGGACAGGGGGTTCCTAATGAAAAACTGTTTTTT
TRBV9,NA,TRBD2,TRBJ2-5,CASSVSSGSGQETQYF,TGTGCCAGCAGCGTATCTAGCGGGAGTGGGCAAGAGACCCAGTACTTC
TRBV5-4,NA,NA,TRBJ2-6,CASSLVTSGANVLTF,TGTGCCAGCAGCTTGGTGACTTCTGGGGCCAACGTCCTGACTTTC
TRBV2,NA,NA,TRBJ2-3,CASRELLGGDTQYF,TGTGCCAGCAGGGAGCTTCTCGGCGGAGATACGCAGTATTTT
TRBV20-1,NA,NA,TRBJ1-1,CSAREVGEAFF,TGCAGTGCTAGAGAGGTCGGGGAAGCTTTCTTT
TRBV9,NA,TRBD1,TRBJ2-3,CASSRDRGMDTQYF,TGTGCCAGCAGCCGGGACAGGGGGATGGATACGCAGTATTTT
TRBV6-5,NA,NA,TRBJ2-3,CASSSIRAMGDTQYF,TGTGCCAGCAGTTCCATCAGGGCCATGGGAGATACGCAGTATTTT
TRBV5-1,NA,TRBD1,TRBJ1-4,CASSLEGAKKEKLFF,TGCGCCAGCAGCTTGGAGGGGGCAAAGAAAGAAAAACTGTTTTTT
TRBV6-6,NA,NA,TRBJ1-1,CALVGVFRGKTEAFF,TGTGCCTTGGTGGGGGTTTTTAGGGGGAAAACTGAAGCTTTCTTT
TRBV7-2,NA,NA,TRBJ1-4,CASSTGDRGKLFF,TGTGCCAGCAGCACCGGAGATCGGGGGAAACTGTTTTTT
TRBV7-2,NA,NA,TRBJ1-1,CASSLEVGRNEGGAFF,TGTGCCAGCAGCTTAGAGGTGGGACGGAATGAAGGGGGAGCTTTCTTT
TRBV2,NA,NA,TRBJ2-5,CASSDRRSETQYF,TGTGCCAGCAGTGATCGGAGATCAGAGACCCAGTACTTC
TRBV7-8,NA,TRBD1,TRBJ2-3,CASSLGDSVYTQYF,TGTGCCAGCAGCTTAGGGGACAGCGTTTATACGCAGTATTTT
TRBV10-3,NA,NA,TRBJ2-7,CAISSKQGYEQYF,TGTGCCATCAGCTCCAAACAGGGTTACGAGCAGTACTTC
TRBV18,NA,TRBD2,TRBJ2-1,CASSPGTSGGYNEQFF,TGTGCCAGCTCCCCAGGGACTAGCGGGGGATACAATGAGCAGTTCTTC
TRBV9,NA,NA,TRBJ1-6,CASSVVGENSPLHF,TGTGCCAGCAGCGTAGTTGGAGAAAATTCACCCCTCCACTTT
TRBV5-1,NA,NA,TRBJ2-3,CASSLEPGLDTQYF,TGCGCCAGCAGCTTGGAACCGGGTTTAGATACGCAGTATTTT
TRBV5-5,NA,NA,TRBJ1-1,CASSLVSEAFF,TGTGCCAGCAGCTTGGTTAGTGAAGCTTTCTTT
TRBV9,NA,TRBD1,TRBJ1-2,CASSVTGQGEPYGYTF,TGTGCCAGCAGCGTGACCGGACAGGGAGAACCCTATGGCTACACCTTC
TRBV12-3/TRBV12-4,NA,TRBD1,TRBJ1-2,CASRGRGLLGYTF,TGTGCCAGCAGGGGCAGGGGGCTTTTGGGGTACACCTTC
TRBV28,NA,NA,TRBJ2-7,CASSTPSRIREQYF,TGTGCCAGCAGTACCCCCAGCAGGATCCGCGAGCAGTACTTC
TRBV5-5,NA,TRBD2,TRBJ2-2,CASSLAGLAGNTGELFF,TGTGCCAGCAGCTTGGCCGGGCTAGCGGGGAACACCGGGGAGCTGTTTTTT
TRBV5-4,NA,TRBD1,TRBJ1-2,CASSYDRVHGYTF,TGTGCCAGCAGCTACGACAGGGTCCATGGCTACACCTTC
TRBV11-3,NA,TRBD2,TRBJ2-2,CASSPLAGGSGELFF,TGTGCCAGCAGCCCTCTAGCGGGGGGTTCCGGGGAGCTGTTTTTT
TRBV5-1,NA,NA,TRBJ1-4,CASKLATITNEKLFF,TGCGCCAGCAAGCTTGCGACAATAACTAATGAAAAACTGTTTTTT
TRBV18,NA,TRBD1,TRBJ1-3,CASSERTGAGNTIYF,TGTGCCAGCTCAGAACGGACAGGGGCTGGAAACACCATATATTTT
TRBV4-1,NA,TRBD2,TRBJ2-5,CASSQGIAGGQETQYF,TGCGCCAGCAGCCAAGGGATAGCGGGGGGGCAAGAGACCCAGTACTTC
TRBV7-2,NA,TRBD2,TRBJ2-5,CASSLVAGGQETQYF,TGTGCCAGCAGCTTAGTAGCGGGGGGACAAGAGACCCAGTACTTC
TRBV25-1,NA,TRBD1,TRBJ2-2,CASTHRDRMNTGELFF,TGTGCCAGCACCCACCGGGACAGGATGAACACCGGGGAGCTGTTTTTT
TRBV12-5,NA,NA,TRBJ1-1,CASGLVQRDTEAFF,TGTGCTAGTGGTTTGGTACAGAGGGACACTGAAGCTTTCTTT